These 17 T cell receptor beta chains share one sample of origin, sequenced in a study of glioma-infiltrating T cells. Using RNA template, CDR3s of TCR alpha and beta were amplified with iRepertoire arm-PCR. In TCRdb, the multiplex PCR reads were re-called with MiXCR into one record per CDR3 protein. This sample has over 950 distinct CDR3 sequences, with over 25% found just once. The sample was glioma tissue, nonneoplastic brain tissue, or PBMCs (not recorded which). These receptors were obtained from a human donor with low-grade glioma or glioblastoma, undergoing nonglioma brain surgery, or in good health (not recorded which).

Worth noting for this clonotype: Being off target in a library aimed at alpha chains, this beta chain has a size of little meaning. The V and J genes are TRBV6-2 or TRBV6-3 and TRBJ1-3, with D unresolved. The CDR3 extends over 16 amino acids. Germline V gives CDR1 MNHEY, CDR2 SVGEGT. Trimming removed 0 bases at V and 4 bases at J, with 13 bases between. CDR3 sequence: CASSYSIRSDGNTIYF. CDR3 coding DNA: TGTGCCAGCAGTTACTCTATACGAAGCGACGGAAACACCATATATTTT.

This clonotype came up a few times. In a library made to pick up alpha chains, this beta chain is a stray read with a size that means little. The J gene is TRBJ2-3, the V gene TRBV7-2; 11 bases are a match to TRBD2. CDR1 is SGHTA and CDR2 is FQGNSA in the germline V gene. J lost 0 bases, V lost 4 bases, and 3 bases had no gene match. This CDR3 comprises 16 residues. The CDR3, as DNA: TGTGCCAGCAGCTCGGCTAGCGGGAGGAGCACAGATACGCAGTATTTT. As protein: CASSSASGRSTDTQYF.

With regard to this clonotype: The library was designed around alpha chains, so this beta chain is a stray read whose abundance carries little weight. V usage is TRBV20-1 and J usage is TRBJ2-1, with 13 nucleotides matching TRBD2. The V gene end was trimmed by 6 bases and the J gene end by 3 bases; junction bases not matched to a gene: 5. The CDR3 is 15 residues long. Germline assignment: CDR1 DFQATT and CDR2 SNEGSKA (reference sequence). This chain's CDR3 is CSAPGTSGDYNEQFF. CDR3 DNA sequence: TGCAGTGCACCCGGGACTAGCGGGGACTACAATGAGCAGTTCTTC.

This clonotype was counted a few times. The library was built for alpha chains, so this beta chain is an off-target read and its size means little. The chain couples TRBV6-2 or TRBV6-3 to TRBJ2-3; 9 bases map to TRBD1. Germline loops: CDR1 MNHEY, CDR2 SVGEGT. The J segment lost 0 bases and the V segment lost 8 bases, leaving 9 bases of the junction unmatched. The CDR3 is 16 amino acids. The CDR3 protein is CASVRKGTGSTDTQYF. The CDR3 bases are TGTGCCAGCGTACGAAAAGGGACAGGGAGCACAGATACGCAGTATTTT.

As to this clonotype: This beta chain came through as a stray read in a library set up for alpha chains, and its size says little. The V and J genes are TRBV20-1 and TRBJ2-3; no reliable D call. Trimming pared 2 bases from V and 4 bases from J, leaving 16 bases between. This CDR3 contains 15 residues. Looked up from germline, CDR1 is DFQATT and CDR2 is SNEGSKA (reference sequence). CDR3 sequence: CSARREIMRPDTQYF. The CDR3, as DNA: TGCAGTGCTAGAAGAGAGATCATGCGGCCAGATACGCAGTATTTT.

Turning to this clonotype: This beta chain represents an off-target read in a library built for alpha chains; its size is of limited meaning. The CDR3 loop reads CSASGLTNEKLFF. The CDR3 bases are TGCAGTGCTAGTGGCCTAACTAATGAAAAACTGTTTTTT. V is TRBV20-1 and J is TRBJ1-4; no clear D. Between the trimmed V and J ends, which lost 3 bases and 1 base, there was a span of 6 bases. CDR1 and CDR2 from the germline V gene are DFQATT and SNEGSKA (reference sequence). The CDR3 contains 13 residues.

By frequency in the sample, this clonotype is large. Found in a library prepared for alpha chains, this beta chain is an off-target read, and its abundance has little meaning. This sequence joins TRBV27 and TRBJ1-1; possibly TRBD1 for D (5 bases). Germline CDR1 and CDR2: MNHEY and SMNVEV (reference sequence). The CDR3 is made up of 14 amino acids. Deletions cut 4 bases from V and 11 bases from J, with 20 bases between. The CDR3 here is CASSWQDNGIGAFF. In DNA, the CDR3 is TGTGCCAGCAGTTGGCAGGACAACGGAATAGGGGCTTTCTTT.

The count of this clonotype is one. This beta chain is an off-target read within a library intended for alpha chains, so its frequency means little. The rearrangement links TRBV6-1 to TRBJ2-5, with a possible D match to TRBD1 (5 bases). V dropped 9 bases and J dropped 2 bases, with 16 bases sitting between them. The germline V gene encodes CDR1 MNHNS and CDR2 SASEGT. The CDR3 runs 14 residues. CDR3 region: CARKSPRQQETQYF. The CDR3, as DNA: TGTGCCAGAAAATCGCCCCGACAGCAAGAGACCCAGTACTTC.

This clonotype turned up a few times. This beta chain slipped into a library made for alpha chains as a stray read, so its size is not meaningful. The chain has TRBV20-1 and TRBJ2-1; TRBD2 agrees at 8 bases. The junction had 2 bases not matched to a gene; V was cut back by 3 bases and J by 4 bases. The germline V gene encodes CDR1 DFQATT and CDR2 SNEGSKA (reference sequence). The CDR3 is 13 residues long. CDR3 residues: CSASEREYNEQFF. The DNA of the CDR3 is TGCAGTGCTAGCGAGCGGGAGTACAATGAGCAGTTCTTC.

A word on this clonotype: A library prepared for alpha chains yielded this beta chain as an off-target read; its size is of little meaning. The rearrangement joins TRBV2 to TRBJ2-3, with D uncertain. V shed 6 bases and J shed 13 bases, with 14 bases lying between them. The germline V gene has CDR1 SNHLY and CDR2 FYNNEI. The CDR3 runs to 11 residues. The CDR3, as DNA: TGTGCCAGCAGGCGATTATCCGGCAAGTATTTT. This gives the protein CASRRLSGKYF.

This clonotype was observed a handful of times. Within a library made for alpha chains, this beta chain is off target, and its count is uninformative. The chain is built from TRBV14 and TRBJ2-5; D remains unclear. Germline lookup yields CDR1 SGHDN and CDR2 FVKESK. V lost 1 base to trimming and J lost 5 bases, with 11 bases between them. The CDR3 is 14 amino acids. The CDR3 protein is CASSQGIRSETQYF. The CDR3 bases are TGTGCCAGCAGCCAAGGAATTCGGTCGGAGACCCAGTACTTC.

This clonotype was seen a few times. This beta chain is off target for a library built for alpha chains, so its abundance means little. The chain carries TRBV20-1 and TRBJ2-1, with 9 bases aligning to TRBD1. V trimming: 6 bases; J trimming: 7 bases; junction bases outside the gene matches: 13. Germline values: CDR1 DFQATT, CDR2 SNEGSKA (reference sequence). CDR3 length equals 15 residues. The chain's CDR3 is CSAPRRDRDTNEQFF. CDR3 sequence (DNA): TGCAGTGCCCCACGGAGGGACAGGGACACTAATGAGCAGTTCTTC.

Only a few counts were recorded for this clonotype. The library was designed around alpha chains, so this beta chain is a stray read whose abundance carries little weight. The chain joins TRBV6-5 to TRBJ1-2, with TRBD1 matching over 11 bases. Germline V CDR1 and CDR2: MNHEY, SVGAGI. This CDR3 is 15 amino acids long. V gave up 4 bases and J gave up 5 bases; unmatched junction bases: 6. The CDR3 sequence: CASSSQGQGAYGYTF. The CDR3 DNA sequence: TGTGCCAGCAGTTCCCAAGGACAGGGGGCATATGGCTACACCTTC.

This clonotype was counted between two and nine times. This beta chain lies outside the target of a library built for alpha chains; its clone size means little. V and J are TRBV7-2 and TRBJ2-4, with D hard to call. CDR1 is SGHTA, CDR2 FQGNSA, per germline. With 1 base removed from V and 10 bases from J, the gap between germline ends came to 8 bases. The CDR3 covers 12 residues. The CDR3 here is CASSLEVGIQYF. Written as DNA, the CDR3 is TGTGCCAGCAGCTTAGAAGTCGGAATTCAGTACTTC.

Comment on this clonotype: This beta chain is a stray read from a library made for alpha chains; its abundance is not meaningful. The V call is TRBV6-1, the J call TRBJ2-5; D call uncertain. The CDR3 is 11 amino acids. V was shortened by 3 bases and J by 6 bases, with 5 bases between the two germline ends. The germline V gene has CDR1 MNHNS and CDR2 SASEGT. The CDR3 nucleotides read TGTGCCAGCAGTGAGTCGCAGACCCAGTACTTC. Its translation: CASSESQTQYF.

About this clonotype itself: This beta chain is off target for a library built for alpha chains, so its abundance means little. CDR3 DNA: TGTGCCACCAGTGATGGGGGGGCAGGCAATCAGCCCCAGCATTTT. As protein: CATSDGGAGNQPQHF. The rearrangement joins TRBV24-1 to TRBJ1-5; maybe TRBD1 (6 bases). The germline V gene has CDR1 KGHDR and CDR2 SFDVKD. Trimming took 3 bases from V and 2 from J, leaving 10 bases between them. CDR3 size: 15 residues.

For this clonotype: The library was built for alpha chains, so this beta chain is an off-target read and its size means little. The chain carries TRBV28 and TRBJ1-5, with D unresolved. CDR1 MDHEN and CDR2 SYDVKM come from the germline V gene. The CDR3 contains 11 residues. V gave up 1 base and J gave up 7 bases, with 2 bases separating them. The CDR3 loop is CASSLYQPQHF. The CDR3 nucleotides read TGTGCCAGCAGTTTATACCAGCCCCAGCATTTT.